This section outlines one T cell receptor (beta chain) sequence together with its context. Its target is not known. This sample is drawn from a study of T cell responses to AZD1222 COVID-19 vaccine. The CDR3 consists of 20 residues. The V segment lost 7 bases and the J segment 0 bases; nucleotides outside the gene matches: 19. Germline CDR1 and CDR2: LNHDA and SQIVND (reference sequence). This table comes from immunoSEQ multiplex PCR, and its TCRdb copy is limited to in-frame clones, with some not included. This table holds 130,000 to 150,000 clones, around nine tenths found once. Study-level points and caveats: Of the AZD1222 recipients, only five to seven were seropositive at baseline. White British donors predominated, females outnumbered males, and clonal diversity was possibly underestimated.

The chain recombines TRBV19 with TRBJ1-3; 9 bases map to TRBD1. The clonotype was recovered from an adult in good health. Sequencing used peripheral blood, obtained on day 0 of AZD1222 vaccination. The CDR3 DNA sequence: TGTGCCAGTAAGCGAGCGGGGGGACAGGGCACGGGGAACTCTGGAAACACCATATATTTT. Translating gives CASKRAGGQGTGNSGNTIYF.